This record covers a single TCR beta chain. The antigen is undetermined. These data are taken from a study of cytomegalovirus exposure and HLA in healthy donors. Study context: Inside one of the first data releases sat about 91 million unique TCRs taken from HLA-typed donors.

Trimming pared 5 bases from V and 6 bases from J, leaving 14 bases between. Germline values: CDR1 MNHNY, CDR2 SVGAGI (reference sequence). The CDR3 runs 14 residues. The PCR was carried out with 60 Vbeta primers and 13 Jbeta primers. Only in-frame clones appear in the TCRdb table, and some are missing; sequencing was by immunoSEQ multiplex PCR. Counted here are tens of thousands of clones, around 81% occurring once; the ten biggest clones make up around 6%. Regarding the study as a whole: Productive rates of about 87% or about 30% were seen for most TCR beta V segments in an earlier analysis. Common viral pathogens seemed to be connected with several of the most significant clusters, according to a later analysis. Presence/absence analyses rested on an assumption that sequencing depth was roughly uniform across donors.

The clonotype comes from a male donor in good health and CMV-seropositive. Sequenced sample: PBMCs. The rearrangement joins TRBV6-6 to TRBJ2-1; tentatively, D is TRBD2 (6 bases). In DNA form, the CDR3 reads TGTGCCAGCAGTACCACGGGACTTTCCAATGAGCAGTTCTTC. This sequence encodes CASSTTGLSNEQFF.